A selection of T cell receptor beta chains follows, all from one sample in a study of blood T cell repertoires in COVID-19. Sequenced by immunoSEQ multiplex PCR; TCRdb stores in-frame clones only, minus some. The sample shows 70,000 or so clones, about three quarters of them seen only once. The sequencing input was peripheral blood. The receptors were gathered from a human donor in a cohort sampled during active COVID-19. The CDR3 runs from the conserved cysteine through the conserved F or W. D genes are given only for firm matches. Size values are once, few and many counts, or a class for expanded clones, and some rows have none.

j_call d_call v_call clone_size cdr3_aa cdr3_nt
TRBJ1-1 - TRBV19 - CASRQGTTEAFF TGTGCCAGTAGGCAGGGCACCACTGAAGCTTTCTTT
TRBJ1-5 - TRBV7-2 - CASSPGGASNQPQHF TGTGCCAGCAGCCCTGGGGGGGCGAGCAATCAGCCCCAGCATTTT
TRBJ1-4 - TRBV10-2 - CASRTTGGDGEKLFF TGCGCCAGCAGGACCACCGGGGGGGACGGGGAAAAACTGTTTTTT
TRBJ2-7 - TRBV4-1 - CASSQQRAGRGYEQYF TGCGCCAGCAGCCAACAACGGGCGGGACGGGGGTACGAGCAGTACTTC
TRBJ2-1 TRBD2 TRBV5-1 once CASSLAGLAGTDFNEQFF TGCGCCAGCAGCTTGGCGGGGCTAGCGGGAACCGATTTCAATGAGCAGTTCTTC
TRBJ1-1 - TRBV10-3 - CAISETGGGRAFF TGTGCCATCAGTGAGACGGGGGGTGGGCGAGCTTTCTTT
TRBJ1-2 - TRBV2 - CASSFNTNYGYTF TGTGCCAGCAGTTTTAATACTAACTATGGCTACACCTTC
TRBJ1-2 - TRBV20-1 - CSASGGFGVRRYTF TGCAGTGCTAGTGGCGGGTTTGGGGTAAGGCGCTACACCTTC
TRBJ1-1 - TRBV29-1 - CSVTRDTEAFF TGCAGCGTTACCAGGGACACTGAAGCTTTCTTT
TRBJ1-6 - TRBV15 - CATSRDRVSLLHF TGTGCCACCAGCAGAGATCGGGTCAGTTTGCTCCACTTT
TRBJ2-2 TRBD1 TRBV10-3 - CAISEPGTGAGELFF TGTGCCATCAGTGAGCCTGGGACAGGTGCCGGGGAGCTGTTTTTT
TRBJ1-4 - TRBV19 - CASPPTNEKLFF TGTGCCAGCCCCCCGACAAATGAAAAACTGTTTTTT
TRBJ2-7 TRBD1 TRBV10-1 - CASSEGQGGIYEQYF TGCGCCAGCAGTGAGGGACAGGGGGGGATCTACGAGCAGTACTTC
TRBJ2-3 - TRBV2 - CASSSRPAITDTQYF TGTGCCAGCAGCTCCCGCCCCGCGATCACAGATACGCAGTATTTT
TRBJ2-7 TRBD2 TRBV6-2/TRBV6-3 many CASSYSGTSVYYEQYF TGTGCCAGCAGTTACTCCGGGACTAGCGTCTACTACGAGCAGTACTTC
TRBJ1-1 - TRBV11-2 - CASSLVPPGMNTEAFF TGTGCCAGCAGCTTAGTACCCCCAGGAATGAACACTGAAGCTTTCTTT
TRBJ2-6 - TRBV5-5 - CASSTPTGDSGANVLTF TGTGCCAGCAGCACTCCGACAGGAGACTCTGGGGCCAACGTCCTGACTTTC
TRBJ2-3 - TRBV19 few CASTPNRESTDTQYF TGTGCCAGTACCCCCAACAGGGAGAGCACAGATACGCAGTATTTT
TRBJ1-5 TRBD1 TRBV18 once CASSLGQGDNQPQHF TGTGCCAGCTCCCTCGGACAGGGCGACAATCAGCCCCAGCATTTT
TRBJ2-1 TRBD2 TRBV24-1 - CATSSPIGAGGEQFF TGTGCCACCAGTTCCCCCATTGGGGCCGGGGGGGAGCAGTTCTTC
TRBJ2-3 - TRBV11-2 - CASSFQGGVLDTQYF TGTGCCAGCAGCTTTCAAGGGGGTGTCCTAGATACGCAGTATTTT
TRBJ1-5 TRBD1 TRBV30 - CAWTMDREGQPQHF TGTGCCTGGACCATGGACAGGGAAGGTCAGCCCCAGCATTTT
TRBJ1-6 TRBD1 TRBV19 - CASSGTGGSISPLHF TGTGCCAGTAGTGGGACAGGGGGCTCTATTTCACCCCTCCACTTT
TRBJ1-4 - TRBV19 - CARRQATNEKLFF TGTGCCAGAAGACAAGCAACTAATGAAAAACTGTTTTTT
TRBJ2-7 TRBD2 TRBV3-1/TRBV3-2 many CASSQSWREFNEQYF TGTGCCAGCAGCCAAAGCTGGCGGGAGTTCAACGAGCAGTACTTC
TRBJ2-3 - TRBV6-6 - CASSYGTRSTDTQYF TGTGCCAGCAGTTACGGGACAAGAAGCACAGATACGCAGTATTTT
TRBJ1-5 TRBD1 TRBV2 - CASRTGTGAYSNQPQHF TGTGCCAGCAGGACCGGGACAGGGGCTTATAGCAATCAGCCCCAGCATTTT
TRBJ2-2 - TRBV27 - CASRATTAANTGELFF TGTGCCAGCAGAGCGACTACAGCGGCGAACACCGGGGAGCTGTTTTTT
TRBJ2-3 - TRBV28 - CASSRNRADTQYF TGTGCCAGCAGTAGGAACAGGGCAGATACGCAGTATTTT
TRBJ1-1 - TRBV28 - CASRYNTEAFF TGTGCCAGCAGGTATAACACTGAAGCTTTCTTT
TRBJ2-5 TRBD2 TRBV4-1 few CASSPDRAGRQETQYF TGCGCCAGCAGCCCCGACCGAGCGGGGAGACAAGAGACCCAGTACTTC
TRBJ2-7 TRBD1 TRBV7-2 - CASSSTGGSYEQYF TGTGCCAGCAGCTCGACAGGGGGCTCCTACGAGCAGTACTTC
TRBJ2-3 TRBD2 TRBV11-2 - CASSLQGLAATDTQYF TGTGCCAGCAGCCTCCAAGGACTAGCGGCCACAGATACGCAGTATTTT
TRBJ1-2 - TRBV7-2 once CASSPRRTPYGYTF TGTGCCAGCAGCCCCAGACGGACTCCCTATGGCTACACCTTC
TRBJ1-2 - TRBV5-4 once CASNEAGYGYTF TGTGCCAGCAATGAAGCGGGGTATGGCTACACCTTC
TRBJ2-2 TRBD2 TRBV7-2 - CASSRRTSGRQDTGELFF TGTGCCAGCAGCAGACGGACTAGCGGGAGGCAAGACACCGGGGAGCTGTTTTTT
TRBJ2-7 TRBD2 TRBV28 - CASSPLAGGSYEQYF TGTGCCAGCAGTCCCCTAGCGGGAGGTTCCTACGAGCAGTACTTC
TRBJ2-2 - TRBV30 once CAWSAGVGELFF TGTGCCTGGAGTGCCGGGGTCGGGGAGCTGTTTTTT
TRBJ1-5 TRBD1 TRBV7-2 - CASSLRTGGFNQPQHF TGTGCCAGCAGCTTACGGACAGGGGGGTTCAATCAGCCCCAGCATTTT
TRBJ2-1 - TRBV7-6 - CASSLGQSGSYNEQFF TGTGCCAGCAGCCTAGGACAGTCAGGCTCCTACAATGAGCAGTTCTTC
TRBJ2-3 TRBD2 TRBV27 - CASSISSGGPTDTQYF TGTGCCAGCAGTATCTCTAGCGGGGGGCCGACAGATACGCAGTATTTT
TRBJ1-2 TRBD1 TRBV29-1 - CSASGTATFDYGYTF TGCAGCGCCTCCGGGACAGCCACCTTTGACTATGGCTACACCTTC
TRBJ2-2 TRBD2 TRBV5-1 - CASSLGLAGGPSDIGELFF TGCGCCAGCAGCTTGGGACTAGCGGGGGGGCCGTCAGACATCGGGGAGCTGTTTTTT
TRBJ1-2 - TRBV29-1 - CSVEATAYGYTF TGCAGCGTTGAGGCGACAGCCTATGGCTACACCTTC
TRBJ1-2 TRBD1 TRBV3-1/TRBV3-2 few CASSARTGANYGYTF TGTGCCAGCAGCGCCCGGACAGGGGCGAACTATGGCTACACCTTC
TRBJ1-1 - TRBV2 - CASSEGFPSVAFF TGTGCCAGCAGTGAAGGGTTTCCTTCGGTAGCTTTCTTT
TRBJ1-5 TRBD1 TRBV7-9 once CASSLGGTGNQPQHF TGTGCCAGCAGCTTAGGGGGGACAGGGAATCAGCCCCAGCATTTT
TRBJ2-1 TRBD2 TRBV19 - CASQREGRYNEQFF TGTGCCAGTCAAAGGGAGGGCCGGTACAATGAGCAGTTCTTC
TRBJ2-7 - TRBV6-9 - CASSYGKGMDEQYF TGTGCCAGCAGTTACGGGAAAGGGATGGACGAGCAGTACTTC
TRBJ2-7 TRBD1 TRBV7-2 - CASSIGTGGAYEQYF TGTGCCAGCAGCATAGGGACAGGGGGAGCCTACGAGCAGTACTTC
TRBJ2-3 - TRBV9 few CASSVGLGGGADTQYF TGTGCCAGCAGCGTTGGACTCGGTGGTGGCGCAGATACGCAGTATTTT
TRBJ2-4 - TRBV2 - CATSVTDENIQYF TGTGCCACCAGCGTGACAGACGAAAACATTCAGTACTTC
TRBJ1-1 - TRBV7-9 - CASSDGPGTEAFF TGTGCCAGCAGCGACGGTCCGGGCACTGAAGCTTTCTTT
TRBJ1-2 - TRBV2 few CASGRARGHGYTF TGTGCCAGCGGTAGGGCCAGGGGTCATGGCTACACCTTC
TRBJ1-3 TRBD1 TRBV11-2 - CASSLRDRGNTIYF TGTGCCAGCAGCTTGCGGGACAGAGGAAACACCATATATTTT
TRBJ1-5 - TRBV19 - CASRPTGSNQPQHF TGTGCCAGTAGACCCACAGGTAGCAATCAGCCCCAGCATTTT
TRBJ1-4 TRBD1 TRBV28 - CASSQGQGANEKLFF TGTGCCAGCAGTCAAGGACAGGGGGCTAATGAAAAACTGTTTTTT
TRBJ2-5 TRBD1 TRBV28 - CASSVARTVRGETQYF TGTGCCAGCAGTGTAGCCCGGACAGTCAGGGGGGAGACCCAGTACTTC